This T cell receptor (beta chain) was profiled in a study of blood T cell repertoires in COVID-19. Using immunoSEQ multiplex PCR, the repertoire was profiled, and TCRdb retains in-frame clones only, with some absent. Seen here are fewer than 250,000 clones, around 79% observed once, and the top ten hold under 15%. Trimming removed 0 bases from V and 6 bases from J, with 21 bases in between. This CDR3 region has 17 residues. CDR1 is LNHDA, CDR2 SQIVND, per germline (reference sequence). The sequence derives from a woman between 45 and 60 years old with acute or convalescent COVID-19. The sequenced material came from peripheral blood. This chain connects TRBV19 to TRBJ2-7, with TRBD1 as a possible D gene (5 bases). CDR3 coding DNA: TGTGCCAGTAGTATAGATCACCAGCAGGGTCGAATTGGCGAGCAGTACTTC. This codes for CASSIDHQQGRIGEQYF. Full variable domain (missing parts from reference TRBV19 and TRBJ2-7): DGGITQSPKYLFRKEGQNVTLSCEQNLNHDAMYWYRQDPGQGLRLIYYSQIVNDFQKGDIAEGYSVSREKKESFPLTVTSAQKNPTAFYLCASSIDHQQGRIGEQYFGPGTRLTVT.